This T cell receptor (beta chain) was obtained from a study of T cell changes during pregnancy in multiple sclerosis. This table comes from immunoSEQ multiplex PCR, and its TCRdb copy is limited to in-frame clones, with some not included. Here the sample spans about 35,000 clones, roughly nine tenths being singletons. The V end was cut by 5 bases, the J end by 2 bases, with 8 bases between. The CDR3 consists of 13 residues. Germline CDR1 LNHDA, CDR2 SQIVND (reference sequence). The specimen was CD4+ T cells from peripheral blood mononuclear cells, collected after pregnancy. The sequence derives from a female donor in good health, enrolled as a control in a pregnancy study. The J gene is TRBJ2-3, the V gene TRBV19; D not resolved. The DNA for the CDR3 is TGTGCCAGTAGTCCCGGGTTCACAGATACGCAGTATTTT. Amino acids: CASSPGFTDTQYF.